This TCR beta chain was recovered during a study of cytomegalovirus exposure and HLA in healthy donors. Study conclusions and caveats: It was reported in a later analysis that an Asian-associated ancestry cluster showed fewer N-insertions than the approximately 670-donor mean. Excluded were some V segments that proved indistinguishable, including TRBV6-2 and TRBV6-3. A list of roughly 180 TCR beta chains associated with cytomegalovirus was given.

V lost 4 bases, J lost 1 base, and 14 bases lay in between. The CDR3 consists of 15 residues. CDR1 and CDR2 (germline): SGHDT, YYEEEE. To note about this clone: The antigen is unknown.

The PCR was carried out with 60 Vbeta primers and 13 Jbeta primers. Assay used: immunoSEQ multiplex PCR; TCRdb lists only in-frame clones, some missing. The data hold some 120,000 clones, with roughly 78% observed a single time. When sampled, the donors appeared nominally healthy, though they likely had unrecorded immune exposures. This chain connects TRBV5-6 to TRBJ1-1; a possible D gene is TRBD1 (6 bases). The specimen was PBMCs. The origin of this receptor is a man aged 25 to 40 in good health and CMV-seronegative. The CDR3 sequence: CASSARGHPNTEAFF. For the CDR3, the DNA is TGTGCCAGCAGCGCAAGGGGACACCCGAACACTGAAGCTTTCTTT.